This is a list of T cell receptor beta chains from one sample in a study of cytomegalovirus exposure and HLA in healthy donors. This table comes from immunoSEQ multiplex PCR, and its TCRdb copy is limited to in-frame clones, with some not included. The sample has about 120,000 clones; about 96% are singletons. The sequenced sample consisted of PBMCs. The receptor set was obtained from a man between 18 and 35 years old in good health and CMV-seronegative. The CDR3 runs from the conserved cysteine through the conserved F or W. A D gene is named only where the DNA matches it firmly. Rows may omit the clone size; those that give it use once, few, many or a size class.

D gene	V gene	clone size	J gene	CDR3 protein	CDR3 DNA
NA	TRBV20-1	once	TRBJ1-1	CSARGETEAFF	TGCAGTGCTCGGGGGGAGACTGAAGCTTTCTTT
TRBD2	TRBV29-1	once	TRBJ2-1	CSVGSGIGSYNEQFF	TGCAGCGTGGGTAGCGGGATCGGTTCCTACAATGAGCAGTTCTTC
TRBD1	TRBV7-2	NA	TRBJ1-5	CASSSEGQPNQPQHF	TGTGCCAGCAGCTCCGAGGGACAGCCTAATCAGCCCCAGCATTTT
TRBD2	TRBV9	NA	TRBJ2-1	CASSVSSSGAYNEQFF	TGTGCCAGCAGCGTCTCCTCTAGCGGGGCCTACAATGAGCAGTTCTTC
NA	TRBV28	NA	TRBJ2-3	CASSLSGSSVTDTQYF	TGTGCCAGCAGTTTATCGGGGTCTAGCGTCACAGATACGCAGTATTTT
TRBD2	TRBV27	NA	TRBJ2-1	CASSVAGAPAEQFF	TGTGCCAGCTCTGTAGCGGGAGCACCAGCTGAGCAGTTCTTC
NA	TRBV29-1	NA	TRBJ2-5	CSALLRLERYQETQYF	TGCAGCGCCCTATTGCGGCTAGAAAGGTACCAAGAGACCCAGTACTTC
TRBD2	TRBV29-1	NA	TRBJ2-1	CSPQLAGGSDQQFF	TGCAGCCCTCAACTAGCGGGAGGGTCGGATCAGCAGTTCTTC
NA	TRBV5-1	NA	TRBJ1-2	CASNPRGENYGYTF	TGCGCCAGCAACCCCCGGGGTGAGAACTATGGCTACACCTTC
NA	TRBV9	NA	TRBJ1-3	CASSPQGSGNTIYF	TGTGCCAGCAGCCCACAGGGATCTGGAAACACCATATATTTT
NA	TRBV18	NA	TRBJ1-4	CASSRRGGDEKLFF	TGTGCCAGCTCACGACGCGGGGGAGATGAAAAACTGTTTTTT
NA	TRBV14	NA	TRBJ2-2	CASSPMAGNTGELFF	TGTGCCAGCAGCCCCATGGCAGGGAACACCGGGGAGCTGTTTTTT
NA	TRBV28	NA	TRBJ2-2	CASRRGGGPYTGELFF	TGTGCCAGCAGGAGGGGGGGAGGGCCCTACACCGGGGAGCTGTTTTTT
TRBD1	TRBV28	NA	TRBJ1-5	CASSDGQDSQPQHF	TGTGCCAGCAGCGACGGACAGGACAGTCAGCCCCAGCATTTT
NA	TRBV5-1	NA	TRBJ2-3	CASSSLGRAGTRDTQYF	TGCGCCAGCAGCTCGCTGGGGCGGGCGGGAACCCGAGATACGCAGTATTTT
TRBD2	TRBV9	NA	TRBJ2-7	CASSVGSGSSYEQYF	TGTGCCAGCAGCGTAGGGAGCGGGAGCTCCTACGAGCAGTACTTC
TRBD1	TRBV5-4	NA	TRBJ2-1	CASSLARTGGYNEQFF	TGTGCCAGCAGCTTGGCCCGGACAGGGGGATACAATGAGCAGTTCTTC
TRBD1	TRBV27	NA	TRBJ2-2	CASSPRGTGISTGELFF	TGTGCCAGCAGCCCAAGAGGGACAGGGATATCCACCGGGGAGCTGTTTTTT
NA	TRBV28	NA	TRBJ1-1	CASTLLQVNTEAFF	TGTGCCAGCACCCTTTTACAGGTAAACACTGAAGCTTTCTTT
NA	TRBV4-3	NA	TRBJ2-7	CASSQEFQVSTGNTYEQYF	TGCGCCAGCAGCCAAGAATTTCAAGTATCAACAGGGAACACCTACGAGCAGTACTTC
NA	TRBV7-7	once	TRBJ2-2	CASSLVGNTGELFF	TGTGCTAGCAGCTTAGTCGGGAACACCGGGGAGCTGTTTTTT
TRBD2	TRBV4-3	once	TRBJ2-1	CASSPTSGMRYNEQFF	TGCGCCAGCAGCCCGACTAGCGGGATGCGGTACAATGAGCAGTTCTTC
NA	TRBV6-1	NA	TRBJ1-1	CASSELGRVDTEAFF	TGTGCCAGCAGTGAACTAGGCAGGGTGGACACTGAAGCTTTCTTT
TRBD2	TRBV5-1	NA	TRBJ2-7	CASSGGTSFYEQYF	TGCGCCAGCAGCGGGGGGACTAGTTTTTACGAGCAGTACTTC